This TCR beta chain was retrieved from a study of T-cell reconstitution after alpha-beta-depleted transplantation in children. Regarding the study as a whole: In patients about two months after transplant, alpha-beta T cells reportedly arose from several hundred expanded graft clones. Counts and diversity of T cells one year after transplant came mostly from newly produced T cells.

A library of TCRbeta sequences, prepared with unique molecular identifiers, was generated. TCRdb re-called the PCR reads with MiXCR, one entry per CDR3 protein. The sample includes approximately 500,000 distinct CDR3 sequences, 27% of them seen just once. On this clonotype itself: Its antigen is as yet unknown.

The sample was PBMCs, taken before TCRalphabeta/CD19-depleted stem cell transplant. This clonotype originated in a boy in the first two years of life with Wiskott-Aldrich syndrome, due to receive a stem cell transplant.

Here the CDR3 reads CATSTGPQRDSPLHF. In nucleotides, the CDR3 is TGTGCCACCTCAACGGGACCCCAAAGGGATTCACCCCTCCACTTT. V gene TRBV6-1 combines with J gene TRBJ1-6; tentatively, D is TRBD1 (5 bases). The CDR3 spans 15 residues. Germline values: CDR1 MNHNS, CDR2 SASEGT. Trimming removed 10 bases at V and 8 bases at J, with 21 bases between.